This T cell receptor (beta chain) was captured by sequencing in a study of blood T cell repertoires in COVID-19. The junction had 10 bases not matched to a gene; V was cut back by 3 bases and J by 3 bases. Germline CDR1 reads GTSNPN; CDR2 reads SVGIG (reference sequence). The CDR3 totals 15 residues. Repertoires were generated with immunoSEQ multiplex PCR, while TCRdb's copy carries only in-frame clones and drops some. This sample has fewer than 300,000 clones, with more than 75% found just once. The material sequenced was peripheral blood. The chain uses TRBV30 and TRBJ1-1; 7 bases fit TRBD1. This sequence was found in a woman between 50 and 59 years old with acute or convalescent COVID-19. The DNA for the CDR3 is TGTGCCTGGAGGGAGGGGGCGCGTTTTGACACTGAAGCTTTCTTT. It specifies CAWREGARFDTEAFF.